Listed here are 23 T cell receptor beta chains from one sample, sequenced in a study of graft-versus-host responses after intestinal transplantation. The protocol was immunoSEQ multiplex PCR, while the TCRdb copy is restricted to in-frame clones and leaves out a portion. Among about 8,200 clones listed, around 30% were seen once. Sequencing was performed on alloreactive CD4+ T cells from a mixed lymphocyte reaction culture, taken before intestinal transplant. As to subset: CFSE-low proliferating T cells sorted from roughly 6-day pre-transplant mixed lymphocyte reaction (GvH or HvG direction). These receptors came from a human patient who received an intestinal transplant.

This clone is medium-sized by share. The rearrangement joins TRBV5-1 to TRBJ2-7; 9 bases agree with TRBD1. This CDR3 has 15 amino acids. Germline-derived CDR1 and CDR2 are SGHRS and YFSETQ. Trimming removed 4 bases from V and 3 bases from J; junction bases left unmatched: 8. The CDR3 spells CASSPGGTGYYEQYF. CDR3 sequence (DNA): TGCGCCAGCAGCCCCGGGGGGACAGGGTACTACGAGCAGTACTTC.

This clone was counted only a few times. The rearrangement uses TRBV5-1 and TRBJ1-4; 8 bases are shared with TRBD1. With 8 bases clipped from V and 8 bases from J, the junction kept 11 bases outside the gene matches. The CDR3 is 14 residues long. Germline CDR1 is SGHRS and CDR2 is YFSETQ. CDR3 residues: CASVRGRGREKLFF. The CDR3 DNA reads TGCGCCAGTGTCAGGGGCAGGGGGCGGGAAAAACTGTTTTTT. The full variable domain, rest sourced from reference TRBV5-1 and TRBJ1-4, is KAGVTQTPRYLIKTRGQQVTLSCSPISGHRSVSWYQQTPGQGLQFLFEYFSETQRNKGNFPGRFSGRQFSNSRSEMNVSTLELGDSALYLCASVRGRGREKLFFGSGTQLSVL.

This clone was picked up a small number of times. The V gene is TRBV6-1, the J gene TRBJ2-1; 8 nucleotides match TRBD1. The CDR3 is made up of 14 amino acids. Germline CDR1 MNHNS, CDR2 SASEGT. V gave up 6 bases and J gave up 4 bases; unmatched junction bases: 5. The CDR3, as DNA: TGTGCCAGCAGCTCCACAGGGGGATACAATGAGCAGTTCTTC. This encodes CASSSTGGYNEQFF.

The CDR3 nucleotides are TGCGCCAGCAGCCAAGTTCTCCGGACTAACCAGAACGATACGCAGTATTTT. This sequence encodes CASSQVLRTNQNDTQYF. The V gene is TRBV4-1, the J gene TRBJ2-3, with a weak D call TRBD2 (6 bases). The CDR3 contains 17 residues. Per germline, CDR1 MGHRA and CDR2 YSYEKL. The V end lost 1 base, the J end lost 6 bases, and 20 bases lay between the germline ends.

CDR3: CASSLAGGQAQYF. The CDR3 DNA follows: TGTGCCAGCAGCTTAGCGGGGGGGCAGGCGCAGTATTTT. V usage is TRBV7-9 and J usage is TRBJ2-3; maybe TRBD2 (7 bases). V shed 0 bases and J shed 10 bases, with 11 bases lying between them. The CDR3 totals 13 residues. Germline CDR1 and CDR2: SEHNR and FQNEAQ (reference sequence).

This chain connects TRBV11-3 to TRBJ2-3; 7 nucleotides line up with TRBD2. J lost 2 bases, V lost 0 bases, and 8 bases had no gene match. The CDR3 sequence is 17 residues long. The germline V gene has CDR1 SGHNT and CDR2 YENEEA. The CDR3 reads CASSLDPPAGPTDTQYF. The DNA of the CDR3 is TGTGCCAGCAGCTTAGATCCTCCAGCGGGGCCCACAGATACGCAGTATTTT.

This rearrangement joins TRBV6-5 to TRBJ1-2; D is perhaps TRBD1 (5 bases). The CDR3 spans 12 residues. Germline CDR1 reads MNHEY; CDR2 reads SVGAGI. The V gene lost 6 bases and the J gene lost 5 bases, with 10 bases spanning the gap. CDR3 amino acids: CASSRGTYGYTF. CDR3 nucleotide sequence: TGTGCCAGCAGCCGCGGGACTTATGGCTACACCTTC.

This rearrangement joins TRBV4-1 to TRBJ2-3, with D possibly matching TRBD1 (5 bases). Germline CDR1 MGHRA, CDR2 YSYEKL. V lost 3 bases and J lost 4, with 14 bases in between. The length of the CDR3 is 15 residues. This chain's CDR3 is CASSQSRGLPDTQYF. CDR3 sequence (DNA): TGCGCCAGCAGCCAGAGTAGGGGTCTTCCAGATACGCAGTATTTT.

The V call is TRBV28, the J call TRBJ1-5, with a weak D call TRBD1 (6 bases). Germline CDR1 MDHEN, CDR2 SYDVKM. Trimming shortened V by 3 bases and J by 3 bases, and 15 bases separated the two germline ends. The CDR3 consists of 16 residues. CDR3 loop: CASSLSVGQLNQPQHF. CDR3 sequence (DNA): TGTGCCAGCAGTTTGTCGGTAGGACAGCTCAATCAGCCCCAGCATTTT.

This clone was observed a single time. The chain is built from TRBV5-1 and TRBJ1-3, with TRBD1 matching 8 bases. The CDR3 extends over 16 amino acids. The V gene's germline CDR1 is SGHRS and CDR2 YFSETQ. With 4 bases clipped from V and 0 bases from J, the junction kept 6 bases outside the gene matches. Written as DNA, the CDR3 is TGCGCCAGCAGCGGGGGGACAGGAGGCTCTGGAAACACCATATATTTT. Amino acid sequence: CASSGGTGGSGNTIYF.

This clone was seen a handful of times. This chain joins TRBV7-8 and TRBJ2-7, with TRBD1 identical over 8 bases. CDR1 is SGHVS and CDR2 is FQNEAQ in the germline V gene. Trimming at V came to 6 bases and at J to 5 bases, leaving 6 bases not matched to a gene. The CDR3 consists of 13 residues. The CDR3 DNA sequence: TGTGCCAGCAGTCTGACAGGGGCCAACGAGCAGTACTTC. It encodes CASSLTGANEQYF. Drawing the rest from reference TRBV7-8 and TRBJ2-7, the complete variable domain is GAGVSQSPRYKVAKRGQDVALRCDPISGHVSLFWYQQALGQGPEFLTYFQNEAQLDKSGLPSDRFFAERPEGSVSTLKIQRTQQEDSAVYLCASSLTGANEQYFGPGTRLTVT.

This chain links TRBV7-3 with TRBJ2-3, with no clear D. This CDR3 has 13 amino acids. CDR1 SGHTA and CDR2 FQGTGA come from the germline V gene. V lost 4 bases, J lost 2 bases, and 7 bases lay in between. CDR3 loop: CASSSSYTDTQYF. In DNA form, the CDR3 reads TGTGCCAGCAGCTCCTCCTACACAGATACGCAGTATTTT.

The rearrangement uses TRBV19 and TRBJ2-1; 7 bases align to TRBD2. From germline, CDR1 is LNHDA and CDR2 SQIVND (reference sequence). V lost 4 bases to trimming and J lost 4 bases; unmatched junction nucleotides: 4. The CDR3 consists of 14 residues. As DNA, the CDR3 is TGTGCCAGTAGTAAGGGGACTATTTACAATGAGCAGTTCTTC. Its translation: CASSKGTIYNEQFF.

The gene calls are TRBV5-1 and TRBJ2-5, with D possibly being TRBD2 (5 bases). CDR1 SGHRS and CDR2 YFSETQ come from the germline V gene. Trimming pared 4 bases from V and 2 bases from J, leaving 9 bases between. The CDR3 consists of 13 residues. The DNA of the CDR3 is TGCGCCAGCAGCCCCGGACTGCAAGAGACCCAGTACTTC. The encoded protein is CASSPGLQETQYF.

The chain links TRBV6-9 to TRBJ2-7, with D tentatively TRBD1 (6 bases). The CDR3 extends over 15 amino acids. In germline, CDR1 is MNHGY, CDR2 SVAAGI. V was trimmed by 3 bases and J by 6 bases, leaving 18 bases between them. The CDR3 bases are TGTGCCAGCAGTTACCCGATACAGGGTGGGGGCGAGCAGTACTTC. This codes for CASSYPIQGGGEQYF.

In this sample, this clone is medium-sized (0.01 to 0.1%). This chain connects TRBV12-5 to TRBJ1-5, with D possibly TRBD1 on 5 matching bases. Germline V gene data show CDR1 as LGHNT and CDR2 as FRNRAP. The CDR3 consists of 14 residues. V lost 0 bases, J lost 2 bases, and 5 bases lay in between. The CDR3 DNA is TGTGCTAGTGGTTTGGTACAGGGCAATCAGCCCCAGCATTTT. Its translation is CASGLVQGNQPQHF.

The chain combines TRBV10-1 with TRBJ2-1, with 8 bases lining up with TRBD2. Germline CDR1 and CDR2: WNHNN and SYGVQD (reference sequence). The V and J ends lost 5 bases and 2 bases, in that order; junction bases with no gene match: 8. This CDR3 spans 16 amino acids. The CDR3 nucleotides read TGCGCCAGCAGTCCAATCCCGGGACTAGCCTACAATGAGCAGTTCTTC. Translating gives CASSPIPGLAYNEQFF.

This clone was observed a handful of times. The chain couples TRBV5-6 to TRBJ1-2; D remains ambiguous. V lost 0 bases, J lost 8 bases, and 11 bases lay in between. The CDR3 totals 13 residues. Looked up from germline, CDR1 is SGHDT and CDR2 is YYEEEE. CDR3 residues: CASSLGAITGYTF. DNA of the CDR3: TGTGCCAGCAGCTTGGGGGCAATTACCGGCTACACCTTC.

The J gene is TRBJ2-1, the V gene TRBV10-3, with D uncertain. The CDR3 runs to 13 residues. Between the trimmed V and J ends, which lost 0 bases and 8 bases, there was a span of 8 bases. Germline loops: CDR1 ENHRY, CDR2 SYGVKD. In nucleotides, the CDR3 is TGTGCCATCAGTGAGTCGGTAGTTCATGAGCAGTTCTTC. Amino acid sequence: CAISESVVHEQFF.

A few counts support this clone. The gene calls are TRBV5-1 and TRBJ2-3, with D hard to call. The CDR3 consists of 14 residues. The germline V and J ends were trimmed by 2 bases and 2 bases, with 9 bases remaining between them. Germline V lookup: CDR1 SGHRS, CDR2 YFSETQ. The CDR3 region is CASSFHSLTDTQYF. For the CDR3, the DNA is TGCGCCAGCAGCTTCCACTCTCTCACAGATACGCAGTATTTT.

The CDR3 reads CASSEEGLAGNDEQFF. CDR3 nucleotide sequence: TGTGCCAGCAGTGAGGAGGGACTAGCGGGAAATGATGAGCAGTTCTTC. The chain uses TRBV6-4 and TRBJ2-1; the match to TRBD2 covers 13 bases. Germline CDR1 reads MRHNA; CDR2 reads SNTAGT. This CDR3 comprises 16 residues. With 3 bases clipped from V and 8 bases from J, the junction kept 7 bases outside the gene matches.

The V call is TRBV6-1, the J call TRBJ1-1, with D unresolved. The germline gives CDR1 MNHNS, CDR2 SASEGT. V was pared by 5 bases and J by 4 bases, with 5 bases between. The CDR3 has 11 residues. The CDR3 protein is CASSSFTEAFF. The CDR3 DNA follows: TGTGCCAGCAGTTCCTTCACTGAAGCTTTCTTT.

The V call is TRBV28, the J call TRBJ1-4, with no clear D. Trimming removed 8 bases from V and 8 bases from J, with 12 bases in between. This CDR3 region has 12 residues. CDR1 is MDHEN, CDR2 SYDVKM, per germline. The CDR3: CASYSLGEKLFF. In nucleotides, the CDR3 is TGTGCCAGCTACTCACTAGGGGAAAAACTGTTTTTT.